This T cell receptor beta chain was sequenced in a study of CD8+CD57+ T cells in acquired aplastic anemia (dated by TCRdb to about 2018). For context, the study as a whole: On average, sorted CD4+ and CD8+ cells yielded about 3 ug of extracted DNA, with a range of roughly 0.18 to 30 ug. A CD8+CD57+ expansion meant a frequency higher than the mean frequency seen in healthy subjects. What the study reported, not specific to this receptor: No significant difference in CD8+ Simpson's diversity was found between patients and healthy controls (P=0.060). Twenty-nine CD8+ CDR3 sequences were found in both patients and controls but appeared to be highly expressed in patients and within the immunodominant clones of the patients.

Genomic DNA served as template for TCR beta VDJ combination and CDR3 sequence profiling. TCR repertoire sequencing was run on an Illumina HiSeq 2000. The original pipeline was this. Repertoires were assessed using TRBV/TRBJ rearrangement plots, CDR3 size and DJ length profiles, and Simpson's diversity index. The immunodominant clone was defined as the most abundant DNA sequence in deep sequencing data. CDR3 amino acid sequences were checked for sharing between subjects and were compared against published repertoires and the VDJdb database. TCRdb reworked the public reads: Q25 trimming with fastp, MiXCR clone assembly, productive beta chains retained. Each record represents a unique CDR3 protein, reported with the most common genes and DNA among its rows. TCRdb assigned the V and J calls; the authors' analysis was not used. This sample comprises around 200,000 distinct CDR3 sequences, approximately 48% of them detected only once. The ten largest clones represent around 13% of the sample.

The CDR3 starts with the cysteine, ends with the phenylalanine, and has 16 residues. Only CDR3 DNA remains: 48 bases, in frame from the first base. Relative to germline, V is missing 2 bases and J is missing 7 bases, with 13 bases of the junction outside any gene match. The germline V gene specifies SQVTM as CDR1 and ANQGSEA as CDR2. Flow cytometry had shown CD8+CD57+ cell expansion in the patients selected for sequencing. Every patient had severe acquired aplastic anemia, diagnosed using the International Study of Aplastic Anemia and Agranulocytosis and Camitta criteria. At the time blood was sampled, none of the patients had received any therapy. In this study, sorted CD4+ and CD8+ T cells from the blood of healthy subjects and of severe aplastic anemia patients had their TCR repertoires deep-sequenced. In the USA, patient enrollment took place under clinicaltrials.gov protocols 00001620, 01623167, 00001397, 00071045, 00081523 and 00961064. Ficoll-Paque density gradient centrifugation was used to isolate peripheral blood mononuclear cells. Before DNA was extracted, CD4+ and CD8+ T cells were sorted using either FACS or magnetic beads.

This clonotype was seen at least ten times. It lacks a known antigen. No base qualities exist here, and no much larger clone lies one base off it. The receptor was isolated from a human donor with aplastic anemia. The chain is made from TRBV29-1 and TRBJ2-2; TRBD1 fits 7 bases in the junction. The specimen was sorted CD4+, CD8+, or CD8+CD57+ T cells (not recorded which) from PBMCs. The CDR3 region has the sequence CSVELTGVEEIGELFF. The sequence in DNA is TGCAGCGTTGAATTAACAGGGGTTGAGGAAATCGGGGAGCTGTTTTTT.